The T cell receptor beta chain under discussion was sequenced for a study of T cells in Graves' hyperthyroidism and ophthalmopathy. V lost 0 bases to trimming and J lost 2 bases; unmatched junction nucleotides: 4. The germline V gene encodes CDR1 MNHNY and CDR2 SVGAGI (reference sequence). The CDR3 is made up of 16 amino acids. It was 10 ml of fresh peripheral blood that supplied the PBMCs. Researchers amplified the TCR beta CDR3 regions from RNA transcripts. The primer set for the first-round RT-PCR of the TCR CDR3 was HTBI. From the multiplex PCR reads, TCRdb called clonotypes with MiXCR, one entry per CDR3 protein. The table shows hundreds of thousands of distinct CDR3 sequences, with around a sixth occurring only once.

Source material: blood. The chain couples TRBV6-6 to TRBJ1-5; 7 positions agree with TRBD1. This receptor was identified in a woman aged 18-30 years with Graves' hyperthyroidism. For the CDR3, the DNA is TGTGCCAGCAGTTACTCCCGACAGGGAGGCAATCAGCCCCAGCATTTT. Amino acid sequence: CASSYSRQGGNQPQHF.